What follows are 6 T cell receptor beta chains derived from one specimen sequenced in a study of human T cells and chemical hapten exposure listed by TCRdb under 2021. Receptors were amplified or captured by RACE. This sample was sequenced with a NextSeq 500. TCRdb itself trimmed the public reads at Q25 with fastp, ran MiXCR and retained productive beta chains. When rows share a CDR3 protein, they turn into one entry using the most common DNA and genes. This sample holds around 200,000 distinct CDR3 sequences; around 23% were observed only once. 2% to 3% of the sample is held by the ten biggest clonotypes. Interpreted using the paper, the time point label stands for: patch test 3, about 24 weeks after DPC sensitization. The treatment or condition label here, explained by the study, means: therapeutic diphenylcyclopropenone sensitization with weekly scalp DPC. The starting material was whole blood, obtained in connection with sensitization to the hapten diphenylcyclopropenone (DPC). These receptors were taken from a woman aged 35 to 49 with alopecia areata. Some clones in this sample may be carry-over from other donors' samples.

Only a few counts were recorded for this clonotype. The rearrangement joins TRBV7-9 to TRBJ1-4, with 10 bases identical to TRBD1. The germline V gene encodes CDR1 SEHNR and CDR2 FQNEAQ (reference sequence). The V and J ends lost 4 bases and 5 bases, in that order; junction bases with no gene match: 7. This CDR3 region has 16 residues. CDR3 coding DNA: TGTGCCAGCAGCTCCGGGACAGGGGCCCGAAATGAAAAACTGTTTTTT. It translates to CASSSGTGARNEKLFF.

Only a few counts were recorded for this clonotype. This chain uses TRBV4-2 with TRBJ1-6, with D tentatively TRBD1 (5 bases). Germline V gene sequence: CDR1 LGHNA, CDR2 YNFKEQ. There are 14 residues in the CDR3. V was trimmed by 2 bases and J by 9 bases, leaving 11 bases between them. CDR3 sequence reads: CASSQRTQGSPLHF. The CDR3 bases are TGTGCCAGCAGCCAACGAACTCAGGGTTCACCCCTCCACTTT.

In this sample, this clonotype turned up many times. V gene TRBV7-9 combines with J gene TRBJ2-3; 9 bases align to TRBD2. The length of the CDR3 is 15 residues. Trimming took 8 bases from V and 0 from J; bases not matched to a gene: 6. Germline values: CDR1 SEHNR, CDR2 FQNEAQ (reference sequence). CDR3 sequence: CASALAGPSTDTQYF. The CDR3 bases are TGTGCCAGCGCGCTAGCGGGGCCGAGCACAGATACGCAGTATTTT.

There are a few counts of this clonotype. The chain recombines TRBV28 with TRBJ2-3; maybe TRBD2 (6 bases). CDR1 and CDR2 (germline): MDHEN, SYDVKM. V was pared by 11 bases and J by 4 bases, with 10 bases between. The length of the CDR3 is 11 residues. The CDR3 loop is CASEGADTQYF. Here the CDR3 DNA reads TGTGCCTCGGAGGGCGCAGATACGCAGTATTTT.

The chain joins TRBV12-3 or TRBV12-4 to TRBJ1-1, with D hard to call. This CDR3 is built from 12 residues. Trimming pared 3 bases from V and 4 bases from J, leaving 6 bases between. The CDR3 sequence is CASSFAATEAFF. In nucleotides, the CDR3 is TGTGCCAGCAGTTTTGCGGCCACTGAAGCTTTCTTT.

This clonotype was seen a handful of times. The gene calls are TRBV29-1 and TRBJ2-7; the D gene could be TRBD1 or TRBD2 (6 bases each). The CDR3 extends over 14 amino acids. Germline CDR1 is SQVTM and CDR2 is ANQGSEA. Trimming removed 4 bases from V and 2 bases from J, with 15 bases in between. The CDR3 sequence: CSVGARGGTYEQYF. The CDR3 bases are TGCAGCGTTGGAGCCCGAGGGGGGACCTACGAGCAGTACTTC.